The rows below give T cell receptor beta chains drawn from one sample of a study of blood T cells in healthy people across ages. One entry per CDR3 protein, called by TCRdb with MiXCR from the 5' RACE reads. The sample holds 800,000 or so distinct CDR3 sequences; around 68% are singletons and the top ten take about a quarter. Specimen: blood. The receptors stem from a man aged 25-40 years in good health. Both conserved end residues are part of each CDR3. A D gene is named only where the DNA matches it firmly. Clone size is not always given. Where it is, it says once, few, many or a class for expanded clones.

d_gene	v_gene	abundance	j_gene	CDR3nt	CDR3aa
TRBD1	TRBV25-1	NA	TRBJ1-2	TGTGCCAGCAGTCCTGGACAGGTGGCGGGTGGCTACACCTTC	CASSPGQVAGGYTF
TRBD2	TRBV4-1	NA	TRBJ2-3	TGCGCCAGCAGCCCCCACGTAGCGGGGGTGAGCACAGATACGCAGTATTTT	CASSPHVAGVSTDTQYF
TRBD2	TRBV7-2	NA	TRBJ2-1	TGTGCCAGCAGCTTTTCTAGCGGCTACAATGAGCAGTTCTTC	CASSFSSGYNEQFF
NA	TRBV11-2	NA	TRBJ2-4	TGTGCCAGCACCAAAGGAGGGGGGCAGTACTTC	CASTKGGGQYF
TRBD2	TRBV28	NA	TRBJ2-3	TGTGCCAGCAGTGGCCGGGGGGGGCCGGGCACAGATACGCAGTATTTT	CASSGRGGPGTDTQYF
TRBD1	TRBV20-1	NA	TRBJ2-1	TGCAGTGCTAGAGATCTCGTCGGGACAGGGGGAGGCAGGCAGTTCTTC	CSARDLVGTGGGRQFF
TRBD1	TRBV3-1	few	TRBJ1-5	TGTGCCAGCAGCCACGCCGGTTGGCGGGACAGGGGGAGCAATCAGCCCCAGCATTTT	CASSHAGWRDRGSNQPQHF
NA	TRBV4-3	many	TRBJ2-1	TGCGCCAGCAGCCCGGGGATCTTTACTACGAGCTCCTACAATGAGCAGTTCTTC	CASSPGIFTTSSYNEQFF
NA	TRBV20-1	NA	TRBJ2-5	TGCAGTGCTAGAAGGCAGCCGCAAGAGACCCAGTACTTC	CSARRQPQETQYF
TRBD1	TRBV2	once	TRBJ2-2	TGTGCCAGAATCCGGACAGGGCTCGGGGAGCTGTTTTTT	CARIRTGLGELFF
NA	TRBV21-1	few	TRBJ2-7	TGTGCCACCCCCTCACGTAAAGGGACCTACGAGCAGTACTTC	CATPSRKGTYEQYF
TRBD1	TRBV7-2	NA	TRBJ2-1	TGTGCCAGCAGCCCAGGTAGGGACAGGGAAAGTGAGCAGTTCTTC	CASSPGRDRESEQFF
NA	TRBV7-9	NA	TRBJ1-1	TGTGCCAGCAGCCTTACCAACAGGGACACTGAAGCTTTCTTT	CASSLTNRDTEAFF
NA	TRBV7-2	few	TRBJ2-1	TGTGCCAGCAGCTTATCCACACAAAAGTTCAATGAGCAGTTCTTC	CASSLSTQKFNEQFF
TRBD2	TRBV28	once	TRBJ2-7	TGTGCCAGCAGTTTTCGTGGGGGACTAGCGCACGAGCAGTACTTC	CASSFRGGLAHEQYF
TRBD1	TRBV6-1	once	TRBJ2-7	TGTGCCAGCAGTGAAATGGCGGGACAGGACCTCTACGAGCAGTACTTC	CASSEMAGQDLYEQYF
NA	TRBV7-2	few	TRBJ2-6	TGTGCCAGCAGCCCATCTTCTGGGGCTGGGGCCAACGTCCTGACTTTC	CASSPSSGAGANVLTF
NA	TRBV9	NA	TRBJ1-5	TGTGCCAGCAGCGTAGGTGGCGGGCCCGGTCAGCCCCAGCATTTT	CASSVGGGPGQPQHF
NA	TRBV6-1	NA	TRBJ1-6	TGTGCCAGCAGTGAAGGGGTTACTTCACCCCTCCACTTT	CASSEGVTSPLHF
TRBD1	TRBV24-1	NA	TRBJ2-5	TGTGCCACCAGCCAGGGGGCGAGAGAAGAGACCCAGTACTTC	CATSQGAREETQYF
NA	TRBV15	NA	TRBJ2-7	TGTGCCACCAGCAGAGAGGGGGCGCGGTTCGTCGAGCAGTACTTC	CATSREGARFVEQYF
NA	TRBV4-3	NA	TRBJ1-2	TGCGCCAGCAGCCAAGCCTCCGGGCAGGGCTCAGGCTACACCTTC	CASSQASGQGSGYTF